A single sample gave rise to the 15 T cell receptor beta chains below, sequenced in a study of blood T cell repertoires in COVID-19. Sequencing used immunoSEQ multiplex PCR; TCRdb keeps in-frame clones, though not all of them. The data contain under 300,000 clones, 89% of them singletons. Sequencing input: peripheral blood. These receptor sequences come from a woman between 40 and 50 years old who had recovered from COVID-19.

The genes are TRBV24-1 and TRBJ2-2; D might be TRBD1 (6 bases). CDR1 and CDR2 from the germline V gene are KGHDR and SFDVKD. This CDR3 is built from 15 residues. The V end lost 6 bases, the J end lost 2 bases, and 12 bases lay between the germline ends. The CDR3 DNA reads TGTGCCACCAGTTCCGGGACACATAACACCGGGGAGCTGTTTTTT. Translation gives CATSSGTHNTGELFF.

The chain has TRBV7-9 and TRBJ2-3, with 10 bases that match TRBD1. The CDR3 covers 16 residues. J was trimmed by 4 bases and V by 2 bases; bases with no gene match: 6. Germline CDR1 and CDR2: SEHNR and FQNEAQ (reference sequence). Here the CDR3 reads CASSLKGQGNADTQYF. The CDR3, as DNA: TGTGCCAGCAGCTTAAAGGGACAGGGGAACGCAGATACGCAGTATTTT. The full variable domain, with the rest looked up from reference TRBV7-9 and TRBJ2-3, is DTGVSQNPRHKITKRGQNVTFRCDPISEHNRLYWYRQTLGQGPEFLTYFQNEAQLEKSRLLSDRFSAERPKGSFSTLEIQRTEQGDSAMYLCASSLKGQGNADTQYFGPGTRLTVL.

This chain connects TRBV18 to TRBJ2-1; D uncertain. The CDR3 is 15 residues long. Trimming removed 2 bases at V and 9 bases at J, with 17 bases between. Looked up from germline, CDR1 is KGHSH and CDR2 is LQKENI. DNA of the CDR3: TGTGCCAGCTCACCAGGGCCAACAGAAACACTTGAGCAGTTCTTC. Encoded protein: CASSPGPTETLEQFF.

This chain uses TRBV27 with TRBJ2-1, with 7 bases aligning to TRBD1. Unmatched junction bases numbered 12, after V lost 5 bases and J lost 5 bases. The CDR3 runs 16 residues. Per the germline V gene, CDR1 is MNHEY and CDR2 is SMNVEV (reference sequence). The CDR3 protein is CASSPTLGTDHNEQFF. The CDR3 DNA is TGTGCCAGCAGTCCCACCCTGGGGACAGACCACAATGAGCAGTTCTTC.

There are a few counts of this clone. J is TRBJ1-5 and V is TRBV7-8; D is uncertain. Germline assignment: CDR1 SGHVS and CDR2 FQNEAQ. The CDR3 has 14 amino acids. V was shortened by 1 base and J by 8 bases, with 12 bases between the two germline ends. Here the CDR3 reads CASSLGWSAEPQHF. The CDR3 DNA follows: TGTGCCAGCAGCTTAGGGTGGTCAGCGGAGCCCCAGCATTTT. Using reference TRBV7-8 and TRBJ1-5 for the parts outside the CDR3, the full variable domain is GAGVSQSPRYKVAKRGQDVALRCDPISGHVSLFWYQQALGQGPEFLTYFQNEAQLDKSGLPSDRFFAERPEGSVSTLKIQRTQQEDSAVYLCASSLGWSAEPQHFGDGTRLSIL.

The genes are TRBV10-3 and TRBJ1-2, with 9 bases fitting TRBD1. CDR1 ENHRY and CDR2 SYGVKD come from the germline V gene. V lost 4 bases, J lost 4 bases, and 7 bases stayed unmatched. The CDR3 loop spans 15 amino acids. CDR3 coding DNA: TGTGCCATCAGTGGCTGGGACAGGGAAGTCTATGGCTACACCTTC. It yields the protein CAISGWDREVYGYTF.

The chain carries TRBV29-1 and TRBJ1-2; TRBD1 aligns across 9 bases. V lost 5 bases to trimming and J lost 8 bases; unmatched junction nucleotides: 3. Germline V gives CDR1 SQVTM, CDR2 ANQGSEA. The CDR3 runs 11 residues. CDR3 protein: CSVNRGLGYTF. The CDR3 coding sequence is TGCAGCGTTAACAGGGGGCTAGGCTACACCTTC.

The table lists this clone with a count of one. This chain connects TRBV19 to TRBJ1-2; TRBD1 matches at 10 bases. CDR3 size: 14 residues. Unmatched junction bases numbered 10, after V lost 7 bases and J lost 8 bases. In germline, CDR1 is LNHDA, CDR2 SQIVND (reference sequence). The CDR3 reads CASTFSGTGEGYTF. In DNA, the CDR3 is TGTGCCAGTACTTTTTCCGGGACAGGGGAAGGCTACACCTTC.

The chain joins TRBV28 to TRBJ1-4; D remains ambiguous. Trimming removed 3 bases at V and 0 bases at J, with 5 bases between. The CDR3 length is 14 residues. Per the germline V gene, CDR1 is MDHEN and CDR2 is SYDVKM. CDR3 region: CASSFGATNEKLFF. CDR3 DNA: TGTGCCAGCAGTTTCGGGGCAACTAATGAAAAACTGTTTTTT.

The CDR3 DNA reads as TGTGCCAGCAGCCAGAACAGGGCGAACTATGGCTACACCTTC. Residues: CASSQNRANYGYTF. This chain links TRBV14 with TRBJ1-2, with D possibly being TRBD1 (6 bases). The CDR3 totals 14 residues. Trimming left V 3 bases short and J 2 bases short, with 10 bases between. Germline V gene data show CDR1 as SGHDN and CDR2 as FVKESK.

In nucleotides, the CDR3 is TGTGCCAGCAGCTCGACTAGCGCCTCCTACAATGAGCAGTTCTTC. Residues: CASSSTSASYNEQFF. The V gene is TRBV7-3, the J gene TRBJ2-1; TRBD2 matches 8 bases. V shed 4 bases, J shed 0 bases, and the junction held 2 bases outside the gene matches. The CDR3 runs 15 residues. Germline CDR1 SGHTA, CDR2 FQGTGA.

The chain uses TRBV25-1 and TRBJ2-2; D is ambiguous. CDR1 MGHDK and CDR2 SYGVNS come from the germline V gene. V was trimmed by 2 bases and J by 1 base, leaving 5 bases between them. CDR3 length: 14 amino acids. The CDR3 region is CASSEPKNTGELFF. In DNA, the CDR3 is TGTGCCAGCAGTGAACCCAAGAACACCGGGGAGCTGTTTTTT.

The chain combines TRBV6-7 with TRBJ2-2; 7 bases map to TRBD1. TRBV6-7 qualifies as an ORF whose function is uncertain. This CDR3 contains 16 residues. The ends lost 5 bases at V and 4 bases at J; junction bases unmatched: 10. For the CDR3, the DNA is TGTGCCAGCAGTCCGGGACAGAGTCCCACCACCGGGGAGCTGTTTTTT. It yields the protein CASSPGQSPTTGELFF.

This clone was picked up many times. The rearrangement links TRBV6-5 to TRBJ1-2; 10 nucleotides agree with TRBD1. In germline, CDR1 is MNHEY, CDR2 SVGAGI. This CDR3 is built from 13 residues. The V gene end was trimmed by 11 bases and the J gene end by 8 bases; junction bases not matched to a gene: 11. This CDR3 is CAVLGGQGRGYTF. The CDR3 DNA reads as TGTGCCGTTTTAGGGGGACAGGGGAGAGGCTACACCTTC.

This clone was seen only once. The chain carries TRBV19 and TRBJ1-2; a weak D match, TRBD1 (6 bases). Germline CDR1 reads LNHDA; CDR2 reads SQIVND (reference sequence). Deletions cut 6 bases from V and 4 bases from J, with 12 bases between. This CDR3 has 13 amino acids. The CDR3 spells CASRSRDIYGYTF. CDR3 nucleotide sequence: TGTGCCAGTAGAAGCCGGGACATCTATGGCTACACCTTC.